A few counts support the clone carrying this T cell receptor (beta chain). Its antigen is currently unknown. This specimen comes from a study of cytomegalovirus exposure and HLA in healthy donors. Study-level points and caveats: Among TCR beta chains of equal frequency, HLA-associated ones were more clonally expanded in a later analysis.

The V and J ends lost 6 bases and 3 bases, in that order; junction bases with no gene match: 6. CDR3 length: 14 amino acids. Germline CDR1 is MNHEY and CDR2 is SMNVEV (reference sequence). Primers for the PCR totalled 60 Vbeta and 13 Jbeta. Profiling relied on immunoSEQ multiplex PCR, and the TCRdb table lists in-frame clones only, not all of them. The sample records under 200,000 clones, roughly 85% being singletons. The clonotype originates from a woman aged 45-60 years in good health and CMV-seronegative. The V call is TRBV27, the J call TRBJ2-7, with 9 bases lining up with TRBD1. Sequencing used PBMCs. In DNA form, the CDR3 reads TGTGCCAGCAGCGGGACAGGGACAAACTACGAGCAGTACTTC. This encodes CASSGTGTNYEQYF.